The 23 T cell receptor beta chains in this list originate from one sample, sequenced in a study of molecular identifiers for immune sequencing clone quantification. TCRdb used MiXCR to reprocess the PCR reads, holding one entry per CDR3 protein. The sample holds some 320,000 distinct CDR3 sequences; under 25% are singletons and the top ten take roughly 0.7%. Sequencing input: naive CD8+ T cells from blood, with Jurkat cell RNA spiked in. Regarding subset: FACS-sorted CD8+CD4-CCR7+CD45RA+ naive T cells. The source of these receptors is a human donor in good health. Some libraries in this study had Jurkat cell RNA spiked in.

This clonotype has more than one count but fewer than ten. The rearrangement links TRBV7-9 to TRBJ2-3; D unclear. Per germline, CDR1 SEHNR and CDR2 FQNEAQ (reference sequence). V dropped 5 bases and J dropped 3 bases, with 15 bases sitting between them. The CDR3 has 15 amino acids. The CDR3 DNA reads as TGTGCCAGCAGCCCCGTAACGATATATACAGATACGCAGTATTTT. The encoded protein is CASSPVTIYTDTQYF. Combining the CDR3 with reference TRBV7-9 and TRBJ2-3 gives the whole variable domain DTGVSQNPRHKITKRGQNVTFRCDPISEHNRLYWYRQTLGQGPEFLTYFQNEAQLEKSRLLSDRFSAERPKGSFSTLEIQRTEQGDSAMYLCASSPVTIYTDTQYFGPGTRLTVL.

This clonotype was recorded at least ten times. The chain recombines TRBV20-1 with TRBJ2-5; D not resolved. V dropped 1 base and J dropped 3 bases, with 9 bases sitting between them. Germline assignment: CDR1 DFQATT and CDR2 SNEGSKA (reference sequence). This CDR3 contains 13 residues. This CDR3 reads CSARGGFEETQYF. The CDR3, as DNA: TGCAGTGCTAGAGGCGGATTCGAAGAGACCCAGTACTTC.

This chain connects TRBV18 to TRBJ2-3, with D possibly called TRBD1 or TRBD2 (5 bases each). The CDR3 totals 14 residues. V lost 3 bases and J lost 6, with 13 bases in between. Germline CDR1 reads KGHSH; CDR2 reads LQKENI. The DNA of the CDR3 is TGTGCCAGCTCACCGTACCCTGGGACCGATACGCAGTATTTT. Encoded protein: CASSPYPGTDTQYF.

Points on this clonotype: It may be a read error: a sequence one base away is much more abundant. It is likely a read error, because the conserved phenylalanine at the end of the CDR3 is missing. This sequence joins TRBV15 and TRBJ2-2, with D perhaps matching TRBD1 or TRBD2 (5 bases each). V lost 6 bases and J lost 2, with 13 bases in between. CDR1 and CDR2 (germline): LNHNV, YYDKDF (reference sequence). The CDR3 length is 15 residues. CDR3 protein: CATRAGRDNTGELFL. Here the CDR3 DNA reads TGTGCCACCAGGGCGGGCAGGGATAACACCGGGGAGCTGTTTCTT.

This clonotype was picked up many times. The rearrangement uses TRBV6-1 and TRBJ2-7; tentatively, D is TRBD2 (5 bases). The CDR3 is 16 amino acids. V lost 1 base and J 3 bases, leaving 16 bases between the germline ends. Germline V lookup: CDR1 MNHNS, CDR2 SASEGT. The CDR3 is CASSEDSGSLVYEQYF. Written as DNA, the CDR3 is TGTGCCAGCAGTGAAGATTCGGGATCGTTAGTCTACGAGCAGTACTTC.

This clonotype was found many times. The V and J genes are TRBV7-2 and TRBJ2-3; the D gene is possibly TRBD2 (5 bases). Germline CDR1 reads SGHTA; CDR2 reads FQGNSA. CDR3 length: 17 amino acids. V lost 4 bases to trimming and J lost 2 bases, with 19 bases between them. CDR3 sequence reads: CASSSPVLGMITDTQYF. In DNA form, the CDR3 reads TGTGCCAGCAGCTCCCCTGTACTAGGGATGATCACAGATACGCAGTATTTT.

The CDR3 DNA reads TGTGCCAGCAGCCAAGATCTAGCGGGCAGGTGGGCCAAAAACATTCAGTACTTC. It codes for CASSQDLAGRWAKNIQYF. The J gene is TRBJ2-4, the V gene TRBV3-1; 8 bases are a match to TRBD2. J was trimmed by 1 base and V by 0 bases; bases with no gene match: 8. Looked up from germline, CDR1 is LGHDT and CDR2 is YNNKEL (reference sequence). The CDR3 runs to 18 residues.

The sample holds a few counts of this clonotype. V gene TRBV7-9 combines with J gene TRBJ1-5; D may be TRBD1 (5 bases). This CDR3 has 15 residues. Trimming removed 1 base at V and 2 bases at J, with 9 bases between. Germline CDR1 and CDR2: SEHNR and FQNEAQ (reference sequence). CDR3 protein: CASSLGGTGNQPQHF. Written as DNA, the CDR3 is TGTGCCAGCAGCTTAGGGGGCACTGGCAATCAGCCCCAGCATTTT.

For this clonotype: A much larger clonotype is one base distant, so this may be a read error. The V call is TRBV4-1, the J call TRBJ2-1, with 14 bases identical to TRBD2. The germline V gene encodes CDR1 MGHRA and CDR2 YSYEKL. The CDR3 loop spans 20 amino acids. V lost 3 bases and J lost 9; bases outside the gene matches: 19. The CDR3 reads CASSQLPGQRTSGRTLEQFF. CDR3 coding DNA: TGCGCCAGCAGCCAGCTTCCGGGACAACGGACTAGCGGGAGGACGCTTGAGCAGTTCTTC.

On this clonotype itself: A much more abundant neighbour one base away suggests this may be a read error. DNA for the CDR3: TGTGCCAGCAGCTTGGATCTGGCCGAGCAGTACTTC. Encoded protein: CASSLDLAEQYF. The rearrangement joins TRBV5-6 to TRBJ2-7; D unresolved. V shed 0 bases and J shed 6 bases, with 7 bases lying between them. Germline V gene sequence: CDR1 SGHDT, CDR2 YYEEEE. The CDR3 spans 12 residues.

This clonotype came up many times. The chain couples TRBV7-9 to TRBJ2-3; D unclear. The V gene lost 2 bases and the J gene lost 15 bases, with 3 bases spanning the gap. There are 8 residues in the CDR3. Germline V lookup: CDR1 SEHNR, CDR2 FQNEAQ (reference sequence). Here the CDR3 DNA reads TGTGCCAGCAGCTTATTCTATTTT. It codes for CASSLFYF.

This clonotype has ten or more counts. The chain uses TRBV20-1 and TRBJ2-7, with a tentative D call TRBD2 (5 bases). CDR3 length: 14 residues. Germline V CDR1 and CDR2: DFQATT, SNEGSKA (reference sequence). The germline V and J ends were trimmed by 1 base and 3 bases, with 13 bases remaining between them. CDR3 amino acids: CSARGRRVHYEQYF. The DNA of the CDR3 is TGCAGTGCTAGAGGAAGGCGGGTACACTACGAGCAGTACTTC.

This clonotype was detected many times. This chain links TRBV5-6 with TRBJ2-7, with unresolved D. CDR3 length: 14 residues. The germline gives CDR1 SGHDT, CDR2 YYEEEE. Trimming cost V 2 bases and J 3 bases, with 12 bases left between them. CDR3 loop: CASSLDPSSYEQYF. In nucleotides, the CDR3 is TGTGCCAGCAGCTTAGACCCGAGCAGCTACGAGCAGTACTTC.

This clonotype showed up many times. The rearrangement links TRBV29-1 to TRBJ2-3; TRBD1 aligns across 8 bases. The J segment lost 0 bases and the V segment lost 3 bases, leaving 8 bases of the junction unmatched. Germline CDR1 reads SQVTM; CDR2 reads ANQGSEA. The CDR3 sequence is 16 residues long. The chain's CDR3 is CSVDPTGAASTDTQYF. CDR3 DNA sequence: TGCAGCGTTGACCCGACAGGGGCTGCTAGCACAGATACGCAGTATTTT.

The chain recombines TRBV10-3 with TRBJ1-5; weak D call: TRBD1 (6 bases). Per the germline V gene, CDR1 is ENHRY and CDR2 is SYGVKD. V was shortened by 0 bases and J by 9 bases, with 12 bases between the two germline ends. This CDR3 is 14 amino acids long. The CDR3 spells CAISESRGNAPQHF. The CDR3 coding sequence is TGTGCCATCAGTGAGTCCAGGGGCAACGCGCCCCAGCATTTT.

This clonotype was detected only a few times. This chain uses TRBV20-1 with TRBJ1-2; tentative D call: TRBD1 (6 bases). Trimming stripped 6 bases from V and 4 bases from J, with 9 bases between. The CDR3 contains 11 residues. Germline V gene data show CDR1 as DFQATT and CDR2 as SNEGSKA (reference sequence). Here the CDR3 reads CSARDIYGYTF. The DNA for the CDR3 is TGCAGTGCACGGGACATCTATGGCTACACCTTC.

V gene TRBV29-1 combines with J gene TRBJ2-7; no definite D call. The V gene lost 0 bases and the J gene lost 2 bases, with 14 bases spanning the gap. Germline lookup yields CDR1 SQVTM and CDR2 ANQGSEA. This CDR3 has 15 amino acids. This CDR3 reads CSVEDWVDGAYEQYF. The CDR3 DNA follows: TGCAGCGTTGAAGACTGGGTCGATGGAGCCTACGAGCAGTACTTC.

This clonotype was seen repeatedly, ten times or more. This chain joins TRBV12-3 or TRBV12-4 and TRBJ2-2; tentatively, D is TRBD1 (5 bases). The CDR3 contains 15 residues. V dropped 2 bases and J dropped 0 bases, with 7 bases sitting between them. The DNA of the CDR3 is TGTGCCAGCAGTTTATGGACATCGAACACCGGGGAGCTGTTTTTT. Translated: CASSLWTSNTGELFF.

There are many counts of this clonotype. The chain joins TRBV19 to TRBJ2-4; the match to TRBD2 covers 11 bases. Germline V lookup: CDR1 LNHDA, CDR2 SQIVND (reference sequence). Trimming took 4 bases from V and 8 from J; bases not matched to a gene: 13. CDR3 length: 17 amino acids. The CDR3 DNA sequence: TGTGCCAGTAGTAAACTAGCGGGAGAGCCCCGGGGGGACATTCAGTACTTC. Amino acids: CASSKLAGEPRGDIQYF.

V gene TRBV30 combines with J gene TRBJ1-1; D is unclear. Germline values: CDR1 GTSNPN, CDR2 SVGIG (reference sequence). Trimming stripped 4 bases from V and 1 base from J, with 4 bases between. The CDR3 length is 11 residues. CDR3 sequence (DNA): TGTGCCTGGAAACAGAACACTGAAGCTTTCTTT. Translating it yields CAWKQNTEAFF.

The chain uses TRBV6-2 or TRBV6-3 and TRBJ2-7; D unresolved. Trimming stripped 2 bases from V and 2 bases from J, with 10 bases between. This CDR3 has 14 residues. Germline CDR1 is MNHEY and CDR2 is SVGEGT. The CDR3 sequence: CASSYVRSAYEQYF. CDR3 coding DNA: TGTGCCAGCAGTTACGTTCGGAGTGCCTACGAGCAGTACTTC.

On this clonotype itself: A much bigger clone sits one base away, suggesting this may be a read error. The chain uses TRBV12-3 or TRBV12-4 and TRBJ1-2, with unresolved D. The CDR3 is 12 residues long. V gave up 3 bases and J gave up 8 bases, with 10 bases separating them. For the CDR3, the DNA is TGTGCCAGCAGTTTCGGCCGGCCCGGCTACACCTTC. It yields the protein CASSFGRPGYTF.

The J gene is TRBJ2-7, the V gene TRBV19; a possible D gene is TRBD1 (6 bases). The germline V and J ends were trimmed by 4 bases and 3 bases, with 13 bases remaining between them. The CDR3 consists of 14 residues. The germline CDR1 and CDR2 sequences are LNHDA and SQIVND (reference sequence). The CDR3 DNA reads as TGTGCCAGTAGTACTGCCTGGACAGACTACGAGCAGTACTTC. Residues: CASSTAWTDYEQYF.